Sequencing of this T cell receptor beta chain was carried out in a study of T cells expressing NK-cell markers. From its re-call of the 5' RACE reads, TCRdb lists each CDR3 protein once, without DNA. The sample is made up of approximately 380,000 distinct CDR3 sequences, and the top ten hold around 4.9% of it. Germline lookup yields CDR1 SGHTA and CDR2 FQGNSA. The CDR3 consists of 15 residues. Sequenced material: blood T cells: a sorted CD56 or NKG2C T cell subset, CD4+ or CD8+ T cells, or bulk PBMC T cells (not recorded which). V usage is TRBV7-2 and J usage is TRBJ1-4. The TCR comes from a man aged 18 to 70 in good health. The CDR3 protein is CASSPRGVASEKLFF.